This T cell receptor beta chain comes out of a study of blood T cell repertoires in COVID-19. Study details: Acute-phase and convalescent COVID-19 samples originated in the United States, Italy and Spain.

Profiling relied on immunoSEQ multiplex PCR, and the TCRdb table lists in-frame clones only, not all of them. In the table there are 330,000 or so clones, over 75% of which are singletons. Germline V gene lookup returns CDR1 LGHDT and CDR2 YNNKEL (reference sequence). CDR3 length: 12 amino acids. The V end was cut by 0 bases, the J end by 9 bases, with 6 bases between. The TCR sequence derives from a man aged 25 to 40 who had recovered from COVID-19. The sample comprised PBMCs or T cells enriched from blood (not recorded which). The chain links TRBV3-1 (or the pseudogene TRBV3-2) to TRBJ1-5; D unclear. The CDR3 sequence is CASSQERGPQHF. The CDR3 DNA reads as TGTGCCAGCAGCCAAGAGAGAGGGCCCCAGCATTTT.